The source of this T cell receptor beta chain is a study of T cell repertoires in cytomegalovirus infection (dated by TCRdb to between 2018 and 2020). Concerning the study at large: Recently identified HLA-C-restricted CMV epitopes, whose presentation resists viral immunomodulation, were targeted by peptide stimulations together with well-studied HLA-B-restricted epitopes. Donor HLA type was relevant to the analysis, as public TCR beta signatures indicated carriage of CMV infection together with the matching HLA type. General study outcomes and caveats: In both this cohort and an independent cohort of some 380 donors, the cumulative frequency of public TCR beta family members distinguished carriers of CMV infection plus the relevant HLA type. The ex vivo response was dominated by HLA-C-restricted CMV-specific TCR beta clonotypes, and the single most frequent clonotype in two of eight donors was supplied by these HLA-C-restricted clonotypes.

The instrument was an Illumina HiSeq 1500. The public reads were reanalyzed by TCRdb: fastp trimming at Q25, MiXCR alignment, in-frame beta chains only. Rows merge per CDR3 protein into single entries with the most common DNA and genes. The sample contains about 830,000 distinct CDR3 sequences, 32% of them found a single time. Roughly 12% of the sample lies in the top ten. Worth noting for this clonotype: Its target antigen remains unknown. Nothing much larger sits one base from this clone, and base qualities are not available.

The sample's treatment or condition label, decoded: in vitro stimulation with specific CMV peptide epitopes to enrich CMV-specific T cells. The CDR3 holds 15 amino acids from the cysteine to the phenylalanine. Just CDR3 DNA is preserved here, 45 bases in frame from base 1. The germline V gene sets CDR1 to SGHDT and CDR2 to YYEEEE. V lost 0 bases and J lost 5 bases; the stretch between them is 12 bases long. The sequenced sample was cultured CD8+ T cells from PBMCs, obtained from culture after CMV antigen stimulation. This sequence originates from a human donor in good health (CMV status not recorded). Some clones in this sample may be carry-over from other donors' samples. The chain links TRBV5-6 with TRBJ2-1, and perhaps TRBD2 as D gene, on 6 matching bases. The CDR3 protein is CASSLGGVHNNEQFF. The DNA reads TGTGCCAGCAGCTTGGGGGGGGTTCACAACAATGAGCAGTTCTTC.